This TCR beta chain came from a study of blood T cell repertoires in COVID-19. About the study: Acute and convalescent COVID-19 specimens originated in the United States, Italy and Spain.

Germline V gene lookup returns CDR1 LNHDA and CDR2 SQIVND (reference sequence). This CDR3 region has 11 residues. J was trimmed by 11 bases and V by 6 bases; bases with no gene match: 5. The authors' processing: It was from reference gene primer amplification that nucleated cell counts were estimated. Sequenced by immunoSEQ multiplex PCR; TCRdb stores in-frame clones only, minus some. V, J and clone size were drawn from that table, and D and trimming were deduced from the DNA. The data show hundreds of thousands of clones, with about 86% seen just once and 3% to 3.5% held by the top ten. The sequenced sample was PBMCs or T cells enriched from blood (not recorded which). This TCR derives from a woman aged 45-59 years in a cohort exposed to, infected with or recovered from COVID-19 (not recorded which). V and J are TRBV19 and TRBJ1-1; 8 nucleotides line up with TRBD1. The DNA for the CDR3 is TGTGCCAGTAGCAGGACAGGGAGCGCTTTCTTT. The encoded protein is CASSRTGSAFF.